The next 28 T cell receptor beta chains were all read from a single sample in a study of T cells in Graves' hyperthyroidism and ophthalmopathy. There were TCR beta CDR3 regions amplified from RNA transcripts. The TCR CDR3 was amplified in a first-round RT-PCR using the HTBI primer set. MiXCR, run by TCRdb on the multiplex PCR reads, gives a single entry per CDR3 protein. The sample lists around 620,000 distinct CDR3 sequences, 12% to 15% occurring once. The sequenced sample was blood. The receptors were gathered from a woman between 18 and 29 years old with Graves' ophthalmopathy.

This clonotype was recorded many times. This rearrangement joins TRBV5-1 to TRBJ2-7; tentative D call: TRBD1 (5 bases). Looked up from germline, CDR1 is SGHRS and CDR2 is YFSETQ. The CDR3 has 13 residues. The V end was cut by 7 bases, the J end by 3 bases, with 14 bases between. The CDR3 DNA reads TGCGCCAGCGTTTCGACAGTCGGCTACGAGCAGTACTTC. Protein: CASVSTVGYEQYF. Together with reference TRBV5-1 and TRBJ2-7, the CDR3 gives the full variable domain: KAGVTQTPRYLIKTRGQQVTLSCSPISGHRSVSWYQQTPGQGLQFLFEYFSETQRNKGNFPGRFSGRQFSNSRSEMNVSTLELGDSALYLCASVSTVGYEQYFGPGTRLTVT.

The V call is TRBV12-5, the J call TRBJ2-7, with D possibly matching TRBD2 (5 bases). Germline values: CDR1 LGHNT, CDR2 FRNRAP. CDR3 length equals 15 residues. Trimming removed 4 bases at V and 6 bases at J, with 19 bases between. DNA of the CDR3: TGTGCTAGTGGTTCCGTGGCGCCCGGGGTGGGCGAGCAGTACTTC. Translation gives CASGSVAPGVGEQYF.

This clonotype was counted ten times or more. The chain has TRBV10-3 and TRBJ1-1; tentatively, D is TRBD1 (6 bases). Germline CDR1 reads ENHRY; CDR2 reads SYGVKD. This CDR3 has 12 amino acids. Deletions cut 6 bases from V and 3 bases from J, with 8 bases between. DNA of the CDR3: TGTGCCATCAGGAGGGGGGACACTGAAGCTTTCTTT. Amino acid sequence: CAIRRGDTEAFF.

V is TRBV7-2 and J is TRBJ2-7; 12 bases map to TRBD2. The CDR3 runs 20 residues. CDR1 is SGHTA, CDR2 FQGNSA, per germline. The ends lost 0 bases at V and 3 bases at J; junction bases unmatched: 15. The CDR3 sequence is CASSLAAWGLAGGSSYEQYF. The CDR3 coding sequence is TGTGCCAGCAGCTTAGCAGCCTGGGGGCTAGCGGGAGGGAGTAGCTACGAGCAGTACTTC.

This clonotype was found a few times. V is TRBV11-3 and J is TRBJ2-7, with D maybe TRBD2 (6 bases). The CDR3 runs 13 residues. Trimming removed 4 bases from V and 6 bases from J, with 13 bases in between. Germline V lookup: CDR1 SGHNT, CDR2 YENEEA. In DNA form, the CDR3 reads TGTGCCAGCAGCTCCGGGACTTCTCTCGAGCAGTACTTC. Translating gives CASSSGTSLEQYF. Looking up the rest from reference TRBV11-3 and TRBJ2-7 gives the full variable domain: EAGVVQSPRYKIIEKKQPVAFWCNPISGHNTLYWYLQNLGQGPELLIRYENEEAVDDSQLPKDRFSAERLKGVDSTLKIQPAELGDSAVYLCASSSGTSLEQYFGPGTRLTVT.

In its sample, this clonotype was seen many times. The chain employs TRBV29-1 and TRBJ2-5; maybe TRBD2 (5 bases). The CDR3 runs to 13 residues. V was pared by 3 bases and J by 4 bases, with 12 bases between. Germline CDR1 reads SQVTM; CDR2 reads ANQGSEA. For the CDR3, the DNA is TGCAGCGTTGACCAGGCAGGAGGAGAGACCCAGTACTTC. This encodes CSVDQAGGETQYF.

V is TRBV28 and J is TRBJ2-3, with 12 nucleotides matching TRBD2. The CDR3 length is 16 residues. After removal of 9 bases from V and 3 bases from J, the junction contained 10 bases not matched to a gene. Germline V gene data show CDR1 as MDHEN and CDR2 as SYDVKM. CDR3 nucleotide sequence: TGTGCCAGTAGCCTAGCGGGAGGGCATATGACAGATACGCAGTATTTT. This codes for CASSLAGGHMTDTQYF.

The V gene is TRBV7-9, the J gene TRBJ1-2; 8 nucleotides align to TRBD1. After removal of 4 bases from V and 7 bases from J, the junction contained 2 bases not matched to a gene. Germline CDR1 and CDR2: SEHNR and FQNEAQ (reference sequence). The CDR3 covers 12 residues. The CDR3 loop is CASSSGGLGYTF. CDR3 in DNA: TGTGCCAGCAGCTCAGGGGGCCTTGGCTACACCTTC. Complete variable domain (other parts from reference TRBV7-9 and TRBJ1-2): DTGVSQNPRHKITKRGQNVTFRCDPISEHNRLYWYRQTLGQGPEFLTYFQNEAQLEKSRLLSDRFSAERPKGSFSTLEIQRTEQGDSAMYLCASSSGGLGYTFGSGTRLTVV.

V and J are TRBV12-3 or TRBV12-4 and TRBJ2-1; weak D call: TRBD1 (5 bases). V was cut by 8 bases and J by 1 base, with 9 bases left in between. This CDR3 is built from 13 residues. The CDR3 here is CASDSDSYNEQFF. The CDR3 bases are TGTGCCAGCGACAGCGATTCCTACAATGAGCAGTTCTTC.

The chain carries TRBV28 and TRBJ2-7; unclear D gene. Trimming took 3 bases from V and 6 from J, leaving 15 bases between them. The CDR3 length is 14 residues. Looked up from germline, CDR1 is MDHEN and CDR2 is SYDVKM. The CDR3 region is CASSFPGLGIEQYF. In DNA form, the CDR3 reads TGTGCCAGCAGTTTTCCCGGTTTAGGTATCGAGCAGTACTTC. The entire variable domain, with the rest obtained from reference TRBV28 and TRBJ2-7, is as follows: DVKVTQSSRYLVKRTGEKVFLECVQDMDHENMFWYRQDPGLGLRLIYFSYDVKMKEKGDIPEGYSVSREKKERFSLILESASTNQTSMYLCASSFPGLGIEQYFGPGTRLTVT.

The J gene is TRBJ2-3, the V gene TRBV4-1, with TRBD1 matching over 12 bases. Trimming cost V 4 bases and J 5 bases; bases outside gene matches: 13. CDR3 length equals 18 residues. CDR1 is MGHRA, CDR2 YSYEKL, per germline. The CDR3 protein is CASSRLMIRDRGQDTQYF. The CDR3, as DNA: TGCGCCAGCAGCCGTCTTATGATCCGGGACAGGGGGCAAGATACGCAGTATTTT.

Turning to this clonotype: Possible read error: a much larger clone is one base away. V usage is TRBV6-2 or TRBV6-3 and J usage is TRBJ2-7; no clear D. Germline V gene lookup returns CDR1 MNHEY and CDR2 SVGEGT. This CDR3 spans 14 amino acids. In DNA, the CDR3 is TGTGCCTGCAGTTCTCAGATACTCTCCTACGAGCAGTACTTC. Its protein product is CACSSQILSYEQYF.

This clonotype has more than one count but fewer than ten. The J gene is TRBJ2-7, the V gene TRBV20-1, with 7 bases identical to TRBD2. The CDR3 contains 16 residues. Losses at the gene ends were 3 bases for V and 3 bases for J; bases not matched to a gene: 14. CDR1 is DFQATT, CDR2 SNEGSKA, per germline (reference sequence). The CDR3 loop is CSASRLDAGDNYEQYF. The CDR3 region has the DNA TGCAGTGCTAGCCGACTGGACGCGGGAGATAACTACGAGCAGTACTTC.

This clonotype was observed at least ten times. The rearrangement uses TRBV24-1 and TRBJ1-1; 8 bases line up with TRBD1. Germline values: CDR1 KGHDR, CDR2 SFDVKD. V lost 2 bases and J lost 5; bases outside the gene matches: 6. The CDR3 consists of 15 residues. CDR3 bases: TGTGCCACCAGTGATTCAGGGGGCGCGGGGACTGAAGCTTTCTTT. Translated: CATSDSGGAGTEAFF.

This clonotype has at least ten counts. The genes are TRBV7-9 and TRBJ1-2; D is uncertain. V lost 5 bases and J 6 bases, leaving 16 bases between the germline ends. This CDR3 is built from 14 residues. CDR1 and CDR2 (germline): SEHNR, FQNEAQ (reference sequence). This CDR3 reads CASSPGAGYHGYTF. For the CDR3, the DNA is TGTGCCAGCAGCCCCGGCGCGGGATACCATGGCTACACCTTC. Complete variable domain (other parts from reference TRBV7-9 and TRBJ1-2): DTGVSQNPRHKITKRGQNVTFRCDPISEHNRLYWYRQTLGQGPEFLTYFQNEAQLEKSRLLSDRFSAERPKGSFSTLEIQRTEQGDSAMYLCASSPGAGYHGYTFGSGTRLTVV.

In this sample, this clonotype turned up many times. The V and J genes are TRBV20-1 and TRBJ2-1; D is undetermined. Germline V gene data show CDR1 as DFQATT and CDR2 as SNEGSKA (reference sequence). Trimming left V 1 base short and J 10 bases short, with 11 bases between. The CDR3 spans 12 residues. The CDR3 region is CSARGGWREQFF. Here the CDR3 DNA reads TGCAGTGCTAGAGGAGGATGGCGGGAGCAGTTCTTC.

In this sample, this clonotype turned up a few times. The gene calls are TRBV5-8 and TRBJ1-2; 7 nucleotides match TRBD1. V gave up 4 bases and J gave up 4 bases; unmatched junction bases: 10. This CDR3 has 15 residues. Per the germline V gene, CDR1 is SGHTS and CDR2 is YDEGEE. The CDR3 region is CASSRPGTDPYGYTF. CDR3 sequence (DNA): TGTGCCAGCAGCCGTCCCGGGACAGACCCCTATGGCTACACCTTC.

This clonotype was seen ten or more times. The J gene is TRBJ2-5, the V gene TRBV2; D is possibly TRBD1 (5 bases). Trimming pared 6 bases from V and 1 base from J, leaving 6 bases between. This CDR3 spans 12 amino acids. Germline CDR1 reads SNHLY; CDR2 reads FYNNEI. CDR3 DNA sequence: TGTGCCAGCAGGGACATCCAAGAGACCCAGTACTTC. Its translation is CASRDIQETQYF.

This clonotype occurred a few times. Written as DNA, the CDR3 is TGCAGTGCTAGGCCCGTGGCGGGAAGCTCCTACAATGAGCAGTTCTTC. Translation: CSARPVAGSSYNEQFF. V gene TRBV20-1 combines with J gene TRBJ2-1; a weak D match, TRBD2 (6 bases). Trimming left V 3 bases short and J 0 bases short, with 15 bases between. This CDR3 is 16 amino acids long. Germline-derived CDR1 and CDR2 are DFQATT and SNEGSKA (reference sequence).

This clonotype was detected ten times or more. The V and J genes are TRBV6-2 or TRBV6-3 and TRBJ2-2; the match to TRBD2 covers 11 bases. CDR1 MNHEY and CDR2 SVGEGT come from the germline V gene. The CDR3 runs 16 residues. Unmatched junction bases numbered 11, after V lost 7 bases and J lost 7 bases. The CDR3 here is CASTNSGRAVGGELFF. CDR3 sequence (DNA): TGTGCCAGCACAAATAGCGGGAGGGCCGTCGGCGGGGAGCTGTTTTTT.

This clonotype was seen repeatedly, ten times or more. V gene TRBV6-1 combines with J gene TRBJ1-2; D remains ambiguous. Germline values: CDR1 MNHNS, CDR2 SASEGT. V was clipped by 7 bases and J by 4 bases, with 13 bases between them. The CDR3 is made up of 13 amino acids. CDR3 in amino acids: CASTGRNLYGYTF. CDR3 DNA: TGTGCCAGCACAGGAAGAAACCTCTATGGCTACACCTTC.

This chain uses TRBV9 with TRBJ2-3; no clear D gene. The CDR3 runs to 14 residues. V shed 0 bases and J shed 2 bases, with 7 bases lying between them. Germline V gene lookup returns CDR1 SGDLS and CDR2 YYNGEE. The chain's CDR3 is CASSVEASTDTQYF. The CDR3 DNA is TGTGCCAGCAGCGTAGAAGCGTCCACAGATACGCAGTATTTT.

This clonotype was observed at least ten times. The chain joins TRBV20-1 to TRBJ2-1, with 12 positions matching TRBD2. Germline values: CDR1 DFQATT, CDR2 SNEGSKA (reference sequence). Germline trimming cut 5 bases from V and 4 bases from J; bases unmatched to any gene: 3. The CDR3 has 14 residues. CDR3 protein: CSAELAGGYNEQFF. The DNA of the CDR3 is TGCAGTGCTGAACTAGCGGGAGGTTACAATGAGCAGTTCTTC.

This clonotype showed up many times. The V and J genes are TRBV3-1 and TRBJ2-3; D remains ambiguous. V shed 0 bases and J shed 3 bases, with 16 bases lying between them. The germline gives CDR1 LGHDT, CDR2 YNNKEL (reference sequence). This CDR3 is built from 17 residues. The CDR3 sequence is CASSQEAPVSKTDTQYF. CDR3 DNA: TGTGCCAGCAGCCAAGAGGCCCCAGTAAGCAAAACAGATACGCAGTATTTT.

This clonotype was recorded many times. This chain connects TRBV11-2 to TRBJ2-7; the match to TRBD2 covers 13 bases. The CDR3 contains 17 residues. The germline V gene encodes CDR1 SGHAT and CDR2 FQNNGV. The trim removed 1 base at V and 4 bases at J, leaving 7 bases unmatched. CDR3 sequence (DNA): TGTGCCAGCAGCTTAGTTCGGACTAGCGGGAGTCGATACGAGCAGTACTTC. This sequence encodes CASSLVRTSGSRYEQYF.

Many counts were recorded for this clonotype. The gene calls are TRBV7-9 and TRBJ2-2, with a possible D match to TRBD2 (6 bases). The length of the CDR3 is 16 residues. With 6 bases removed from V and 0 bases from J, the gap between germline ends came to 14 bases. CDR1 is SEHNR, CDR2 FQNEAQ, per germline (reference sequence). CDR3 sequence (DNA): TGTGCCAGCAGTCGACGCGGGAACGCGAACACCGGGGAGCTGTTTTTT. As protein: CASSRRGNANTGELFF.

This rearrangement joins TRBV4-1 to TRBJ2-7; D not resolved. Trimming took off 3 bases at V and 1 base at J, with 13 bases between the two ends. The V gene's germline CDR1 is MGHRA and CDR2 YSYEKL. The CDR3 spans 15 residues. CDR3 DNA sequence: TGCGCCAGCAGCCAGCAGGACCGCCCATCCTACGAGCAGTACTTC. Protein product: CASSQQDRPSYEQYF.

The rearrangement joins TRBV6-2 or TRBV6-3 to TRBJ2-7, with 9 positions matching TRBD2. The CDR3 sequence is 13 residues long. Germline V lookup: CDR1 MNHEY, CDR2 SVGEGT. V dropped 7 bases and J dropped 6; count of bases not matched to a gene: 7. This CDR3 reads CASIRAGGPEQYF. Here the CDR3 DNA reads TGTGCCAGCATCAGGGCGGGAGGGCCCGAGCAGTACTTC.